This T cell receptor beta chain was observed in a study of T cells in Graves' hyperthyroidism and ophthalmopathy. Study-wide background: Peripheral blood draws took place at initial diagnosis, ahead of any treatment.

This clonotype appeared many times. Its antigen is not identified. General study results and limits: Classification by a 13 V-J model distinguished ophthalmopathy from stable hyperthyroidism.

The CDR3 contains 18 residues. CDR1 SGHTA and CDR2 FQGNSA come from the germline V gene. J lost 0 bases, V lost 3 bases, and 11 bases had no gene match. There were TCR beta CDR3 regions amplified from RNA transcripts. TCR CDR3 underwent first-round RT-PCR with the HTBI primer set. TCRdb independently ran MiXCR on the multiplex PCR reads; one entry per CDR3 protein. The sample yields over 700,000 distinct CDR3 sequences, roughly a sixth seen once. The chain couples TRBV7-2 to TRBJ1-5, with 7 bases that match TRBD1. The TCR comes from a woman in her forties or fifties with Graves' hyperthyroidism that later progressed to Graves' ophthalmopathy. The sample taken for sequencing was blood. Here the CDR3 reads CASSFPRDSSYSNQPQHF. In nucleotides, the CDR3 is TGTGCCAGCAGCTTCCCGCGGGACAGCTCCTATAGCAATCAGCCCCAGCATTTT.